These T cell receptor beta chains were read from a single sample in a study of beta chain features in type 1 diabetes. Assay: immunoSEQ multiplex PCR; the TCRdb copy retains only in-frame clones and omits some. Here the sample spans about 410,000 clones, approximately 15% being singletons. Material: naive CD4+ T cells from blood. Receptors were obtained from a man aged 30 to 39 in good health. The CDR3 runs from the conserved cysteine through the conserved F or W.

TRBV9,CASSLGTGTYEQYF
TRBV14,CASSSRPGTGELFF
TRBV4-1,CASSSLSQGVVLELFF
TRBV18,CASSPAHITLTANVLTF
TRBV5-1,CASSLVLRGGSKTQYF
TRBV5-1,CASSLPTDTQYF
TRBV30,CAWSGDKNEKLFF
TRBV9,CASSSTAGYLYGYTF
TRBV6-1,CASRPRAVSFDEQFF
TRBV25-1,CASSEGTGSNNSPLHF
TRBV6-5,CASSYKQVQHF
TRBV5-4,CASSLEAGPGELFF
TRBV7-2,CASSLSGVTYEQYF
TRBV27,CASSRPAGTSGVNTGELFF
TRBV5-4,CASSLGGRQPQHF
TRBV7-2,CASSSSVGTDTQYF
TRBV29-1,CSVGRGTDYGYTF
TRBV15,CATRQGILANEKLFF
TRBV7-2,CASSGQGGRSYNEQFF
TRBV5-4,CASSPRSGFGANVLTF
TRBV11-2,CASSLDSLGSPLHF
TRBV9,CASSVAPLAGVSDTQYF
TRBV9,CASSVGRGAPYEQYF
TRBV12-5,CASGLVIAGGVYNEQFF
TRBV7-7,CASPSIEEGADIQYF
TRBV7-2,CASSLVGEGPQHF
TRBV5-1,CASSLAGSTDTQYF
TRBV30,CAWSPRGTDTQYF
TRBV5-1,CASSLRLGTEAFF
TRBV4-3,CASSHRLHPNSGANVLTF
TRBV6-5,CASSLDRGSSPLHF
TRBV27,CASKLLAEQETQYF
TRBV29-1,CSVGLAGDREQFF
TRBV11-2,CASSSASVPKTYEQYF
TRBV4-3,CASSQDWGNYGYTF
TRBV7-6,CASSLDGVRSEQYF
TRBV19,CASSIRETQYF
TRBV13,CATPGELAGLSSYNEQFF
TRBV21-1,CASNQSGEGAFF
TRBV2,CASSEETASYEQYF
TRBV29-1,CSVDTAPGGYTF
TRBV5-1,CASSLEGLQREGYGYTF
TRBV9,CASSAVGETQYF
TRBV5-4,CASSQGRINTGELFF
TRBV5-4,CASGIGLAGPPTGELFF
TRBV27,CATRDGTSVFDTQYF
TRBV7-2,CASSLSLLPNKMRNTEAFF
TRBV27,CASSWGTGGGYTF
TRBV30,CAWTRFQLPTPDTQYF
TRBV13,CASSRGQERNQPQHF
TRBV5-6,CASSWTGKGHQPQHF
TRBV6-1,CASSLYRDQYF
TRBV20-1,CSVQDRVLEYF
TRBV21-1,CASRAGGAKNIQYF
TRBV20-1,CSASYGTEAFF
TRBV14,CASSQGDEQFF
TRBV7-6,CASSLGMTENYGYTF
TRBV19,CASSTAPGANVLTF
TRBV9,CASSVAPGDTQYF
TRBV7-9,CASSLVGKLFF